The 27 T cell receptor beta chains below were found in one sample sequenced in a study of shared clonotypes between healthy human individuals. CD8 cells regarded as naive lacked CD45RO, were positively chosen for CCR7, and omitted terminally differentiated effector memory CD45RA+ cells. Generated by immunoSEQ multiplex PCR, the TCRdb table keeps only in-frame clones and is missing some. The sample contains around 2.1 million clones, around 93% of which appear only once. Sequencing input: naive CD8+ T cells from PBMCs. The receptors shown here come from a man between 18 and 35 years old in good health. Some clones in this sample may be carry-over from other donors' samples.

The chain recombines TRBV7-9 with TRBJ1-3; 8 bases match TRBD1. The CDR3 covers 15 residues. V lost 7 bases to trimming and J lost 0 bases; unmatched junction nucleotides: 5. CDR1 is SEHNR and CDR2 is FQNEAQ in the germline V gene (reference sequence). The CDR3 region has the DNA TGTGCCAGCACGGCTCAGGGGGCCTCTGGAAACACCATATATTTT. Translating it yields CASTAQGASGNTIYF.

The J gene is TRBJ2-7, the V gene TRBV5-8, with 7 positions matching TRBD1. CDR3 length equals 14 residues. Trimming cost V 4 bases and J 3 bases; bases outside gene matches: 7. Germline CDR1 is SGHTS and CDR2 is YDEGEE. The CDR3 loop is CASSLGTAYYEQYF. Written as DNA, the CDR3 is TGTGCCAGCAGCCTGGGGACAGCCTACTACGAGCAGTACTTC.

This chain links TRBV27 with TRBJ2-5, with TRBD2 matching over 7 bases. Germline assignment: CDR1 MNHEY and CDR2 SMNVEV (reference sequence). This CDR3 region has 15 residues. The CDR3 DNA sequence: TGTGCTCAACGGTCGAGGAGCGGGATGCCAGCGACCCAGTACTTC. Encoded protein: CAQRSRSGMPATQYF.

The genes are TRBV2 and TRBJ1-1, with TRBD1 matching over 9 bases. The CDR3 is made up of 14 amino acids. The ends lost 6 bases at V and 5 bases at J; junction bases unmatched: 7. From germline, CDR1 is SNHLY and CDR2 FYNNEI. In DNA, the CDR3 is TGTGCCAGCAGGGAGTGGGACAGGGAGACTGAAGCTTTCTTT. Encoded protein: CASREWDRETEAFF.

J is TRBJ1-6 and V is TRBV6-5; 7 positions match TRBD1. The CDR3 totals 16 residues. Germline values: CDR1 MNHEY, CDR2 SVGAGI. V dropped 2 bases and J dropped 6; count of bases not matched to a gene: 7. Here the CDR3 reads CASSYQQGFGNSPLHF. The CDR3 nucleotides are TGTGCCAGCAGTTACCAACAGGGGTTTGGTAATTCACCCCTCCACTTT.

This chain joins TRBV29-1 and TRBJ2-5; 9 nucleotides match TRBD1. The CDR3 sequence is 15 residues long. The germline V gene encodes CDR1 SQVTM and CDR2 ANQGSEA. V was pared by 6 bases and J by 2 bases, with 10 bases of the junction left unmatched. The CDR3 reads CSVGRTGTGQETQYF. CDR3 nucleotide sequence: TGCAGCGTGGGACGGACCGGGACAGGGCAAGAGACCCAGTACTTC.

The chain has TRBV28 and TRBJ2-5; 7 bases match TRBD2. The CDR3 is made up of 15 amino acids. J lost 1 base, V lost 10 bases, and 12 bases had no gene match. The germline gives CDR1 MDHEN, CDR2 SYDVKM. The CDR3 DNA reads TGTGCCACCATTAGATCTAGCGGTCTCCAAGAGACCCAGTACTTC. Its translation: CATIRSSGLQETQYF.

The chain couples TRBV7-2 to TRBJ1-2; TRBD1 matches at 7 bases. J lost 3 bases, V lost 0 bases, and 7 bases had no gene match. The V gene's germline CDR1 is SGHTA and CDR2 FQGNSA. This CDR3 contains 16 residues. CDR3 DNA: TGTGCCAGCAGCTTAGCTAGGGGGCGGAGCGACTATGGCTACACCTTC. Translating it yields CASSLARGRSDYGYTF.

The chain couples TRBV6-5 to TRBJ2-7; TRBD1 matches 10 bases. This CDR3 is built from 14 residues. From germline, CDR1 is MNHEY and CDR2 SVGAGI. The V and J ends lost 4 bases and 5 bases, in that order; junction bases with no gene match: 5. The CDR3: CASSSGTGVHEQYF. The CDR3 nucleotides read TGTGCCAGCAGTTCCGGGACAGGGGTACACGAGCAGTACTTC.

This clone came up once. This chain joins TRBV4-3 and TRBJ2-3, with D possibly being TRBD2 (6 bases). The CDR3 is made up of 17 amino acids. The V and J ends lost 3 bases and 3 bases respectively, with 19 bases between them. The germline V gene has CDR1 LGHNA and CDR2 YSLEER. The DNA for the CDR3 is TGCGCCAGCAGCCAGAGGGGTGGCGGGATACGAACAGATACGCAGTATTTT. Amino acids: CASSQRGGGIRTDTQYF.

The rearrangement joins TRBV4-3 to TRBJ1-2, with D perhaps TRBD1 (5 bases). Trimming cost V 0 bases and J 8 bases, with 13 bases left between them. Germline CDR1 is LGHNA and CDR2 is YSLEER. The CDR3 is made up of 14 amino acids. CDR3 amino acids: CASSQDEGPGGYTF. The CDR3 DNA reads TGCGCCAGCAGCCAAGATGAGGGACCCGGCGGCTACACCTTC.

This chain joins TRBV5-6 and TRBJ2-7; 7 bases are a match to TRBD1. V shed 4 bases and J 3 bases; nucleotides not matched to a gene: 7. Germline V gene data show CDR1 as SGHDT and CDR2 as YYEEEE. The CDR3 runs to 14 residues. CDR3 amino acids: CASSGGQFFYEQYF. The CDR3 DNA follows: TGTGCCAGCAGCGGGGGACAGTTTTTCTACGAGCAGTACTTC.

V is TRBV9 and J is TRBJ2-1; 7 bases line up with TRBD2. Germline V gives CDR1 SGDLS, CDR2 YYNGEE. The V gene end was trimmed by 2 bases and the J gene end by 8 bases; junction bases not matched to a gene: 16. The CDR3 runs to 17 residues. In DNA, the CDR3 is TGTGCCAGCAGCGTCCGGCAGGCGGGAGAGGTAGGGCATGAGCAGTTCTTC. Protein: CASSVRQAGEVGHEQFF.

This CDR3 is CASSVGARLTSSYEQYF. Here the CDR3 DNA reads TGTGCCAGCAGCGTAGGAGCAAGGCTCACAAGCTCCTACGAGCAGTACTTC. The chain combines TRBV9 with TRBJ2-7; D remains unclear. Trimming pared 0 bases from V and 0 bases from J, leaving 16 bases between. The CDR3 covers 17 residues. Germline V lookup: CDR1 SGDLS, CDR2 YYNGEE.

The rearrangement joins TRBV29-1 to TRBJ2-2, with TRBD1 matching 10 bases. The CDR3 contains 16 residues. V shed 7 bases, J shed 3 bases, and the junction held 11 bases outside the gene matches. CDR1 and CDR2 (germline): SQVTM, ANQGSEA. This CDR3 is CSAQGTGARDTGELFF. The CDR3 DNA reads TGCAGCGCCCAAGGGACAGGGGCCAGGGACACCGGGGAGCTGTTTTTT.

The CDR3 DNA sequence: TGTGCCAGCAGCTTAGAGGGGGCTGGTAGGACAGATACGCAGTATTTT. It yields the protein CASSLEGAGRTDTQYF. The rearrangement joins TRBV7-9 to TRBJ2-3; 7 bases map to TRBD1. V shed 1 base and J 3 bases; nucleotides not matched to a gene: 7. This CDR3 has 16 residues. CDR1 SEHNR and CDR2 FQNEAQ come from the germline V gene (reference sequence).

The genes are TRBV6-1 and TRBJ2-5; 10 bases are a match to TRBD2. In germline, CDR1 is MNHNS, CDR2 SASEGT. The CDR3 length is 13 residues. V lost 9 bases, J lost 6 bases, and 7 bases stayed unmatched. The CDR3 loop is CASGLADTKTQYF. The CDR3 DNA is TGTGCCAGTGGACTAGCGGACACAAAGACCCAGTACTTC.

The chain uses TRBV7-9 and TRBJ1-2; D not resolved. Germline V gene data show CDR1 as SEHNR and CDR2 as FQNEAQ (reference sequence). The CDR3 extends over 11 amino acids. V shed 8 bases and J shed 5 bases, with 9 bases lying between them. CDR3 sequence: CASETNYGYTF. The CDR3 DNA follows: TGTGCCAGCGAAACGAATTATGGCTACACCTTC.

This CDR3 reads CATSYGSSSYNEQFF. The CDR3 nucleotides are TGTGCCACCAGTTATGGGTCCAGCTCCTACAATGAGCAGTTCTTC. The chain employs TRBV15 and TRBJ2-1; D is unresolved. This CDR3 has 15 residues. CDR1 is LNHNV and CDR2 is YYDKDF in the germline V gene (reference sequence). Trimming shortened V by 6 bases and J by 0 bases, and 12 bases separated the two germline ends.

The genes are TRBV28 and TRBJ1-1, with TRBD1 as a possible D gene (5 bases). Germline V gene sequence: CDR1 MDHEN, CDR2 SYDVKM. This CDR3 comprises 16 residues. Trimming took off 5 bases at V and 0 bases at J, with 16 bases between the two ends. The CDR3 loop is CASSARGGTMNTEAFF. The CDR3 nucleotides are TGTGCCAGCAGTGCGCGGGGCGGAACCATGAACACTGAAGCTTTCTTT. Variable domain in full (rest from reference TRBV28 and TRBJ1-1): DVKVTQSSRYLVKRTGEKVFLECVQDMDHENMFWYRQDPGLGLRLIYFSYDVKMKEKGDIPEGYSVSREKKERFSLILESASTNQTSMYLCASSARGGTMNTEAFFGQGTRLTVV.

The chain recombines TRBV29-1 with TRBJ2-3; 11 positions match TRBD2. This CDR3 spans 14 amino acids. The germline gives CDR1 SQVTM, CDR2 ANQGSEA. V dropped 4 bases and J dropped 7; count of bases not matched to a gene: 7. In DNA, the CDR3 is TGCAGCGTTGTGGGACTAGCGGCGGGGAATACGCAGTATTTT. This sequence encodes CSVVGLAAGNTQYF.

J is TRBJ1-5 and V is TRBV5-5; 7 bases map to TRBD1. Germline loops: CDR1 SGHKS, CDR2 YYEKEE (reference sequence). This CDR3 spans 15 amino acids. J lost 6 bases, V lost 4 bases, and 10 bases had no gene match. The CDR3 DNA reads as TGTGCCAGCAGCGGGCAGGAGCACAGGGGTCAGCCCCAGCATTTT. Translating it yields CASSGQEHRGQPQHF.

J is TRBJ1-5 and V is TRBV9, with D possibly matching TRBD1 (6 bases). V was trimmed by 4 bases and J by 0 bases, leaving 11 bases between them. Per the germline V gene, CDR1 is SGDLS and CDR2 is YYNGEE. The CDR3 spans 15 residues. CDR3 bases: TGTGCCAGCAGCCTCGGACAGAATAGCAATCAGCCCCAGCATTTT. Its translation: CASSLGQNSNQPQHF.

This clone was recorded a few times. The chain couples TRBV10-3 to TRBJ1-2, with a tentative D call TRBD1 (6 bases). Germline V gene lookup returns CDR1 ENHRY and CDR2 SYGVKD. The CDR3 covers 13 residues. Trimming took 10 bases from V and 7 from J, leaving 19 bases between them. DNA for the CDR3: TGTGCCACAGACTTTCAGGGGAGCGGTGGCTACACCTTC. Amino acids: CATDFQGSGGYTF.

This chain connects TRBV11-1 to TRBJ2-7; 8 bases are shared with TRBD2. The junction had 7 bases not matched to a gene; V was cut back by 0 bases and J by 3 bases. CDR3 size: 16 residues. Germline V gene lookup returns CDR1 SGHAT and CDR2 FQDESV (reference sequence). CDR3 loop: CASSLASRGGYYEQYF. CDR3 sequence (DNA): TGTGCCAGCAGCTTAGCGTCGCGCGGGGGGTACTACGAGCAGTACTTC.

The chain joins TRBV7-6 to TRBJ2-7; the D gene is possibly TRBD2 (6 bases). The CDR3 runs 14 residues. Germline CDR1 SGHVS, CDR2 FNYEAQ. V lost 5 bases to trimming and J lost 3 bases, with 14 bases between them. In nucleotides, the CDR3 is TGTGCCAGCAGCATAAAAGAGGGAGGCTACGAGCAGTACTTC. Its translation: CASSIKEGGYEQYF.

The chain is built from TRBV9 and TRBJ1-2; 9 nucleotides align to TRBD1. CDR3 length equals 15 residues. Unmatched junction bases numbered 12, after V lost 4 bases and J lost 8 bases. Germline CDR1 SGDLS, CDR2 YYNGEE. CDR3 nucleotides: TGTGCCAGCAGCCGTAGTATGGACAGGGGACGAGGCTACACCTTC. Encoded protein: CASSRSMDRGRGYTF.